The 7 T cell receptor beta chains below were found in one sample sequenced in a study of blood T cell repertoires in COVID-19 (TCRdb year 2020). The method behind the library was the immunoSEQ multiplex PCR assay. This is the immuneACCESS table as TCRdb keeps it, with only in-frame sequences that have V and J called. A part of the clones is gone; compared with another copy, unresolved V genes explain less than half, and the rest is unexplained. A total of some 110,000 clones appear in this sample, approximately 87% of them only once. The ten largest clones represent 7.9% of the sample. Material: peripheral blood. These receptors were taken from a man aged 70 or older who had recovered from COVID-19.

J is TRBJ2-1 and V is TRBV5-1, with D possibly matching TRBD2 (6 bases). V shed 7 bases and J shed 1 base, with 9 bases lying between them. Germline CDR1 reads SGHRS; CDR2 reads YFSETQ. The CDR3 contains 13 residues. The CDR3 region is CASQTSSYNEQFF. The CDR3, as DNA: TGCGCCAGCCAGACTAGTTCCTACAATGAGCAGTTCTTC.

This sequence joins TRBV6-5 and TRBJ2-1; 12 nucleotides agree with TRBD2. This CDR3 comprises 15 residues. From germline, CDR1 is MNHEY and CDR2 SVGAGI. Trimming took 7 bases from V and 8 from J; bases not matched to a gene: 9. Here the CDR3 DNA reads TGTGCCAGCAAACTAGCGGGAGGTTATAGGGATGAGCAGTTCTTC. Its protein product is CASKLAGGYRDEQFF.

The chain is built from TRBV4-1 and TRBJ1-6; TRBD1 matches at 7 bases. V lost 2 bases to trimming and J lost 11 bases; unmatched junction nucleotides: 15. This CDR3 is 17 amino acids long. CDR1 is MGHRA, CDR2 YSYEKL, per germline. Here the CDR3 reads CASSQTWGTGAPTPLHF. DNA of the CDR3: TGCGCCAGCAGCCAAACTTGGGGTACAGGGGCCCCGACACCCCTCCACTTT.

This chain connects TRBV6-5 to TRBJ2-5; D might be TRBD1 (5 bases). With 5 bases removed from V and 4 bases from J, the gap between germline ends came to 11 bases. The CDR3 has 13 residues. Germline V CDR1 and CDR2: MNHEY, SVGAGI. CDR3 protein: CASSRQGVETQYF. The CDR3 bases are TGTGCCAGCAGTCGGCAGGGTGTAGAGACCCAGTACTTC.

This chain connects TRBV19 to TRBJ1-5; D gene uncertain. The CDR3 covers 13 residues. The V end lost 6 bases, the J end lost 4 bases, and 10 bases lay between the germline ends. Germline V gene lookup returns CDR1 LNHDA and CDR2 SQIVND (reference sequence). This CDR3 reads CASRRTENQPQHF. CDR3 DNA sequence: TGTGCCAGTAGACGTACAGAGAATCAGCCCCAGCATTTT.

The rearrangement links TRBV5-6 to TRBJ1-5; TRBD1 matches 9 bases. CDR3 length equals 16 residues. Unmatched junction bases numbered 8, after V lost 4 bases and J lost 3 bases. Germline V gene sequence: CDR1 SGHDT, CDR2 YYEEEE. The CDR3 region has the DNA TGTGCCAGCAGCCAGACGGGACAGGGATTCAATCAGCCCCAGCATTTT. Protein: CASSQTGQGFNQPQHF. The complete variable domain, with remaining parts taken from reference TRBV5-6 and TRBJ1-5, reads DAGVTQSPTHLIKTRGQQVTLRCSPKSGHDTVSWYQQALGQGPQFIFQYYEEEERQRGNFPDRFSGHQFPNYSSELNVNALLLGDSALYLCASSQTGQGFNQPQHFGDGTRLSIL.

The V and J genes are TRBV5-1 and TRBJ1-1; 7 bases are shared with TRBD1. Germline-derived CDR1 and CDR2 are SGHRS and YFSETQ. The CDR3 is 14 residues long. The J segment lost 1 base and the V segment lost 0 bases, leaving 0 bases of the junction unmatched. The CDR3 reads CASSLDRGNTEAFF. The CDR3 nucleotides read TGCGCCAGCAGCTTGGACAGGGGGAACACTGAAGCTTTCTTT.